A single sample is the source of the 9 T cell receptor beta chains below, sequenced in a study of shared T cell receptors in the human thymus. Generated by immunoSEQ multiplex PCR, the TCRdb table keeps only in-frame clones and is missing some. This sample has roughly 500,000 clones, with about 80% found just once. This sample was also put to use in a study of human thymus T cells.

The material sequenced was thymocytes. These receptors came from a boy younger than two with a congenital heart defect.

In this sample, this clone turned up a few times. Other DNA sequences in the same sample also yield this CDR3. The CDR3 here is CASSLGLAGVTDTQYF. In DNA form, the CDR3 reads TGTGCCAGCAGCCTGGGACTAGCGGGGGTCACAGATACGCAGTATTTT. This rearrangement joins TRBV5-4 to TRBJ2-3; 14 nucleotides match TRBD2. V trimming: 4 bases; J trimming: 2 bases; junction bases outside the gene matches: 3. The germline V gene has CDR1 SGHNT and CDR2 YYREEE (reference sequence). The CDR3 runs to 16 residues.

The gene calls are TRBV29-1 and TRBJ2-1; TRBD2 aligns across 15 bases. Germline-derived CDR1 and CDR2 are SQVTM and ANQGSEA. The CDR3 totals 13 residues. Trimming took 7 bases from V and 10 from J; bases not matched to a gene: 5. CDR3 sequence reads: CSGGLAGGGEQFF. The CDR3 DNA follows: TGCAGCGGGGGACTAGCGGGAGGCGGGGAGCAGTTCTTC.

The V and J genes are TRBV11-2 and TRBJ2-1, with TRBD2 matching over 15 bases. Germline V gene data show CDR1 as SGHAT and CDR2 as FQNNGV. The CDR3 length is 19 residues. Unmatched junction bases numbered 3, after V lost 0 bases and J lost 0 bases. The CDR3 DNA sequence: TGTGCCAGCAGCTTAGAGGGGACTAGCGGGAGGAGCTCCTACAATGAGCAGTTCTTC. Its translation: CASSLEGTSGRSSYNEQFF.

The genes are TRBV7-2 and TRBJ2-3, with 8 positions matching TRBD2. The CDR3 spans 17 residues. Germline V gene lookup returns CDR1 SGHTA and CDR2 FQGNSA. The J segment lost 4 bases and the V segment lost 2 bases, leaving 11 bases of the junction unmatched. The CDR3 region has the DNA TGTGCCAGCAGCTTAATGGACAGAGCGGGAGTACCAGATACGCAGTATTTT. Residues: CASSLMDRAGVPDTQYF.

This clone was recorded once. The CDR3 protein is CATSNRTHTPGTSGSYEQYF. The CDR3 coding sequence is TGTGCCACCAGCAACAGAACACATACTCCCGGGACTAGCGGGAGCTACGAGCAGTACTTC. The chain carries TRBV15 and TRBJ2-7, with TRBD2 identical over 14 bases. V lost 4 bases to trimming and J lost 3 bases; unmatched junction nucleotides: 17. CDR3 length: 20 amino acids. Germline values: CDR1 LNHNV, CDR2 YYDKDF (reference sequence).

Only one count was recorded for this clone. The rearrangement joins TRBV7-6 to TRBJ2-5; 8 bases line up with TRBD2. Germline values: CDR1 SGHVS, CDR2 FNYEAQ. V was clipped by 5 bases and J by 3 bases; unmatched bases: 11. The CDR3 extends over 16 amino acids. This chain's CDR3 is CASSPRLREGEETQYF. In DNA form, the CDR3 reads TGTGCCAGCAGCCCGCGCCTCCGGGAGGGGGAAGAGACCCAGTACTTC.

This clone has only a few counts. J is TRBJ2-1 and V is TRBV5-4; 11 positions agree with TRBD2. Germline CDR1 reads SGHNT; CDR2 reads YYREEE (reference sequence). Trimming cost V 1 base and J 5 bases; bases outside gene matches: 5. The CDR3 contains 16 residues. This CDR3 is CASSLWASGRNNEQFF. In nucleotides, the CDR3 is TGTGCCAGCAGCTTGTGGGCTAGCGGGAGGAACAATGAGCAGTTCTTC.

V is TRBV19 and J is TRBJ1-2, with unresolved D. V lost 4 bases and J lost 4, with 7 bases in between. In germline, CDR1 is LNHDA, CDR2 SQIVND (reference sequence). This CDR3 is 12 amino acids long. CDR3 loop: CASSSRPYGYTF. The CDR3 DNA reads as TGTGCCAGTAGTAGCAGGCCCTATGGCTACACCTTC.

This clone was detected once. The V gene is TRBV6-1, the J gene TRBJ1-1; a weak D match, TRBD1 (6 bases). V was clipped by 7 bases and J by 5 bases, with 17 bases between them. The germline V gene encodes CDR1 MNHNS and CDR2 SASEGT. The CDR3 is made up of 14 amino acids. CDR3 sequence (DNA): TGTGCCAGCACGTGGAGGGGGGGCGTTACTGAAGCTTTCTTT. Translated: CASTWRGGVTEAFF.